This T cell receptor beta chain was recorded in a study of cytomegalovirus exposure and HLA in healthy donors. Germline V gene lookup returns CDR1 SGHAT and CDR2 FQNNGV. The V gene lost 0 bases and the J gene lost 4 bases, with 10 bases spanning the gap. This CDR3 is 15 amino acids long. Notes on the study in general: An observed cluster of highly shared sequence variants was recorded as a likely sequencing artifact. Upon later analysis, TCR association rates were observed to vary by HLA locus, being highest for DRB1 and lowest for HLA-C. TCR beta chains associated with HLA were, in a later analysis, more clonally expanded than equally common others. The classifier was said to identify cytomegalovirus status with high specificity and sensitivity.

The primer mix had 60 Vbeta and 13 Jbeta primers. The table came from immunoSEQ multiplex PCR; TCRdb's copy has only in-frame clones and leaves some out. Across about 130,000 clones, the top ten clones capture approximately 1.6% of the sample. Remarks on this clone: Its antigen is not known.

Sequenced: PBMCs. The V and J genes are TRBV11-2 and TRBJ1-5; D perhaps matches TRBD1 (5 bases). The clonotype was recovered from a man aged 18 to 35 in good health and CMV-seronegative. The CDR3 is CASSLEGGGNQPQHF. The CDR3, as DNA: TGTGCCAGCAGCTTAGAGGGGGGGGGTAATCAGCCCCAGCATTTT.